Sequencing of this T cell receptor (beta chain) was carried out in a study of CD8 T cells in Susac syndrome. The T cells that were sequenced for TCR beta were CD8+ and CD4+ cells from blood. Random-hexamer reverse transcription was applied to about 0.45 to 1 ug RNA. The immunoSEQ assay covered 54 Vbeta and 13 Jbeta segments for CDR3. TCRdb re-called the immunoSEQ multiplex PCR reads through MiXCR, storing one row per CDR3 protein. The repertoire holds more than 95,000 distinct CDR3 sequences, with around 94% as singletons. The CDR3 spans 14 residues. V shed 6 bases and J 10 bases; nucleotides not matched to a gene: 10.

The origin of this receptor is a human donor in good health. J is TRBJ2-4 and V is TRBV12-3 or TRBV12-4, with 9 bases matching TRBD2. The specimen was CD4+ T cells from PBMCs. CDR3 coding DNA: TGTGCCAGCAGCCGGGAGGAGCGGGGGGCTATTCAGTACTTC. This gives the protein CASSREERGAIQYF.